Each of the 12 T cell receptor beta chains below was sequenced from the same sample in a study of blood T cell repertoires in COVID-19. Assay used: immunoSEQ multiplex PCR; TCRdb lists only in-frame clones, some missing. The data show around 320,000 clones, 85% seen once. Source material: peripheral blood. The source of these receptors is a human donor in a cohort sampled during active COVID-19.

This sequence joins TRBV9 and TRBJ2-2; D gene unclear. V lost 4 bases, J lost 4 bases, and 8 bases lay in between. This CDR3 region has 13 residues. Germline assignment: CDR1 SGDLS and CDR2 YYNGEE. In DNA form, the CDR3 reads TGTGCCAGCAGCCCCCGTTCCACCGGGGAGCTGTTTTTT. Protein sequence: CASSPRSTGELFF. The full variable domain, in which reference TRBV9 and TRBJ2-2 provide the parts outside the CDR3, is DSGVTQTPKHLITATGQRVTLRCSPRSGDLSVYWYQQSLDQGLQFLIQYYNGEERAKGNILERFSAQQFPDLHSELNLSSLELGDSALYFCASSPRSTGELFFGEGSRLTVL.

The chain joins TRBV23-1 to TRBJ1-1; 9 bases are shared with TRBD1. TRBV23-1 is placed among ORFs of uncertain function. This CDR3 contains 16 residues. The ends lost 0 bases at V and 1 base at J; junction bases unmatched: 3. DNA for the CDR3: TGCGCCAGCAGTCAATCCCGGGACAGGGCGAACACTGAAGCTTTCTTT. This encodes CASSQSRDRANTEAFF.

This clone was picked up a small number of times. Here the CDR3 DNA reads TGTGCCAGCAGCTTAGACAGGGAAGTGACCCAGTACTTC. Translation gives CASSLDREVTQYF. J is TRBJ2-5 and V is TRBV7-9; D perhaps matches TRBD1 (6 bases). The ends were cut back, 1 base at V and 7 bases at J, with 10 bases in the middle. CDR1 is SEHNR, CDR2 FQNEAQ, per germline (reference sequence). This CDR3 is built from 13 residues.

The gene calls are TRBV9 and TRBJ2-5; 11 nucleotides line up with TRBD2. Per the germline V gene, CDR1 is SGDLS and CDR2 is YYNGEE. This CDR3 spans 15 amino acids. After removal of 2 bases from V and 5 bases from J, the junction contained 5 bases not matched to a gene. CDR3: CASSVSGGAGETQYF. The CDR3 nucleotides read TGTGCCAGCAGCGTTAGCGGGGGGGCCGGGGAGACCCAGTACTTC.

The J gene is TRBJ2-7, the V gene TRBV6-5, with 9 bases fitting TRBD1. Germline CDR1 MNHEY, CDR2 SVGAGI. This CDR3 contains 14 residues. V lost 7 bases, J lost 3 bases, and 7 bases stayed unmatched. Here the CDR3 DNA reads TGTGCCAGCACTCCGGGACAGGGTCTCTACGAGCAGTACTTC. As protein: CASTPGQGLYEQYF.

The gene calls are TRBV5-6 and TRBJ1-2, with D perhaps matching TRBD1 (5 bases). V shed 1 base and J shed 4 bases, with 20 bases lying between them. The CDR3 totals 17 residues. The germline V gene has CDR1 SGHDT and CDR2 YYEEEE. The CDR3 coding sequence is TGTGCCAGCAGCTTGAAAAGGGCAATGCTTAGGGGCTATGGCTACACCTTC. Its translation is CASSLKRAMLRGYGYTF.

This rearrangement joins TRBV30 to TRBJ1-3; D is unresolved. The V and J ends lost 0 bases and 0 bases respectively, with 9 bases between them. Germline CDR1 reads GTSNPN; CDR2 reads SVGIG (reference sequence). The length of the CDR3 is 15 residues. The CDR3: CAWSVPGSSGNTIYF. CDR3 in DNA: TGTGCCTGGAGTGTACCCGGGAGCTCTGGAAACACCATATATTTT.

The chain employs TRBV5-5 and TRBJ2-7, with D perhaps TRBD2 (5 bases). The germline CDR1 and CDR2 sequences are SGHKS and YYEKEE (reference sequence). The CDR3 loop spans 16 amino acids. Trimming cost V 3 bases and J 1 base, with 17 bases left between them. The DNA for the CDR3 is TGTGCCAGCAGCTCTAAGGACTCCTCTAAATCCTACGAGCAGTACTTC. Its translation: CASSSKDSSKSYEQYF.

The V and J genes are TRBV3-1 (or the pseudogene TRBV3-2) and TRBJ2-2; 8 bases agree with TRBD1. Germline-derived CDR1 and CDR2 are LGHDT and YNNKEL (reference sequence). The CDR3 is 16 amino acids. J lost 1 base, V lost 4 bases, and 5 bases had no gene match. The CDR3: CASSPSGGLNTGELFF. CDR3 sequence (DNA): TGTGCCAGCAGCCCCTCAGGGGGCTTGAACACCGGGGAGCTGTTTTTT.

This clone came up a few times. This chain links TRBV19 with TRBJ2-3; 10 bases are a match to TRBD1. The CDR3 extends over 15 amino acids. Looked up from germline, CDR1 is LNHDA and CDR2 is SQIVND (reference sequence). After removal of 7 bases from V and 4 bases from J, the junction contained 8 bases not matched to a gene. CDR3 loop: CASNGQGGAADTQYF. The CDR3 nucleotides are TGTGCCAGTAACGGACAGGGGGGCGCAGCAGATACGCAGTATTTT.

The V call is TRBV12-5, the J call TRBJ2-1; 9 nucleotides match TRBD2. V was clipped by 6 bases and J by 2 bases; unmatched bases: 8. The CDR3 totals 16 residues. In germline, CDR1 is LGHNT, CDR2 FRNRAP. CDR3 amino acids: CASGPFPSGAYNEQFF. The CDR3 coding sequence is TGTGCTAGTGGGCCATTTCCTAGCGGGGCCTACAATGAGCAGTTCTTC.

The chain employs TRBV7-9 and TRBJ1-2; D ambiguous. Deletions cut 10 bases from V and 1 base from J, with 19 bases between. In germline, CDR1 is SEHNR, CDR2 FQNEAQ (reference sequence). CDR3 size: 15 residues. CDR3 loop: CATTPDTSVNYGYTF. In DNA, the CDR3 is TGTGCCACAACACCCGACACTTCCGTTAACTATGGCTACACCTTC.